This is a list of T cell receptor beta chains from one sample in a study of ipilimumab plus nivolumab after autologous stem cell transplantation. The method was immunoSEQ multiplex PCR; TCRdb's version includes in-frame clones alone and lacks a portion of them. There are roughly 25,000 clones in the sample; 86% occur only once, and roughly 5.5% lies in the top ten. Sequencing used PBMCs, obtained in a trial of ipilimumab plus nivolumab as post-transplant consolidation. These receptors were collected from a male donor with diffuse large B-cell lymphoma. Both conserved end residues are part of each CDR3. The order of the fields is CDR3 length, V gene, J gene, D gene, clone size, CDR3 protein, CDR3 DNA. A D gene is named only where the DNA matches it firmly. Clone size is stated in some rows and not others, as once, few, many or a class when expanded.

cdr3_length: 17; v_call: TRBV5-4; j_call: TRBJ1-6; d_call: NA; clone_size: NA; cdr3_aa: CASSLSAGVEINSPLHF; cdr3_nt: TGTGCCAGCAGCTTGTCGGCAGGCGTCGAGATAAATTCACCCCTCCACTTT
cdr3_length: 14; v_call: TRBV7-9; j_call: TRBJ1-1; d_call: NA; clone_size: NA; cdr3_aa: CASSLTARNTEAFF; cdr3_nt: TGTGCCAGCAGCTTAACAGCACGGAACACTGAAGCTTTCTTT
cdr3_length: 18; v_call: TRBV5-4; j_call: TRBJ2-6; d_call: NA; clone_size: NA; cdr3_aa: CASRQAQGGYSGANVLTF; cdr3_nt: TGTGCCAGCAGACAGGCCCAGGGGGGTTATTCCGGGGCCAACGTCCTGACTTTC
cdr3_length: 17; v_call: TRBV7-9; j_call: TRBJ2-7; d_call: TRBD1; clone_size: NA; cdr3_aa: CASSLRDSGGLGYEQYF; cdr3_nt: TGTGCCAGCAGCTTAAGGGACAGCGGTGGTTTGGGCTACGAGCAGTACTTC
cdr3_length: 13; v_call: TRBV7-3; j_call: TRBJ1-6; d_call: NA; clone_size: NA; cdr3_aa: CASSLDYLSPLHF; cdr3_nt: TGTGCCAGCAGCTTAGATTACCTTTCACCCCTCCACTTT
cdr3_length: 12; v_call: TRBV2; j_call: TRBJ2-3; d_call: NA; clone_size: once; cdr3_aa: CASILATDTQYF; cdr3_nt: TGTGCCAGCATCCTCGCGACAGATACGCAGTATTTT
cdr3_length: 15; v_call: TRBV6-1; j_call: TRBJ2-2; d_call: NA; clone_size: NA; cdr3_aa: CASRREARNTGELFF; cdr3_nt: TGTGCCAGTCGAAGGGAGGCGCGGAACACCGGGGAGCTGTTTTTT
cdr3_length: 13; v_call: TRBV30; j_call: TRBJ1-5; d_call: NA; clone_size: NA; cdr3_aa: CAWSTGTHQPQHF; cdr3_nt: TGTGCCTGGAGTACAGGGACCCATCAGCCCCAGCATTTT
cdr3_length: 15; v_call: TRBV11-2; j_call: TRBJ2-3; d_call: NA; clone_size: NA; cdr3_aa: CASGLLGGPADTQYF; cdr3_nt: TGTGCCAGCGGATTACTCGGGGGTCCGGCAGATACGCAGTATTTT
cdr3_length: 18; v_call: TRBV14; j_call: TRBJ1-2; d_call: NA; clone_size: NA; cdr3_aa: CASSQDGSTGGPDYGYTF; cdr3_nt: TGTGCCAGCAGCCAAGACGGCAGTACAGGTGGGCCCGACTATGGCTACACCTTC
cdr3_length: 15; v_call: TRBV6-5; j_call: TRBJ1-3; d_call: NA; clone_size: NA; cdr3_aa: CASSRSGSSGNTIYF; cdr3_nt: TGTGCCAGCTCACGGAGTGGGAGCTCTGGAAACACCATATATTTT
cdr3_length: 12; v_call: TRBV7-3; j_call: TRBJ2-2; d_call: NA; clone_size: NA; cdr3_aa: CASSAQDRELFF; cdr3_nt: TGTGCCAGCAGCGCGCAGGACCGGGAGCTGTTTTTT
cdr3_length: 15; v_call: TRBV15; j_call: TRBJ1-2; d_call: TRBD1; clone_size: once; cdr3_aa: CATSKRTGHHYGYTF; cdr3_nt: TGTGCCACCAGCAAAAGGACAGGGCATCACTATGGCTACACCTTC
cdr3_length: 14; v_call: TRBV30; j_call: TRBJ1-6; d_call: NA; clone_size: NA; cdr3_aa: CAWSFRTLNSPLHF; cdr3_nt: TGTGCCTGGAGTTTCCGGACTCTTAATTCACCCCTCCACTTT
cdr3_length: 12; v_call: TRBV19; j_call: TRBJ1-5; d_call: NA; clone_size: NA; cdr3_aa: CASGVGDQPQHF; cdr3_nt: TGTGCCAGTGGCGTTGGGGATCAGCCCCAGCATTTT
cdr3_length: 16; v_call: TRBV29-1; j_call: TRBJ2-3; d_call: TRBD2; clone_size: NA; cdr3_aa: CSVLRGLAGGADTQYF; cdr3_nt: TGCAGCGTCCTTAGGGGACTAGCGGGGGGGGCAGATACGCAGTATTTT
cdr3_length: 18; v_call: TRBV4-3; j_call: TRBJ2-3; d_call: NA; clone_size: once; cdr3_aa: CASSQPFDRGASTDTQYF; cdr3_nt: TGCGCCAGCAGCCAACCTTTCGATAGGGGGGCCAGCACAGATACGCAGTATTTT
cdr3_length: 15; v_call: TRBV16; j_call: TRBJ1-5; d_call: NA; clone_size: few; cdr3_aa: CASSQSTGDNQPQHF; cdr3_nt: TGTGCCAGCAGCCAATCCACAGGAGACAATCAGCCCCAGCATTTT
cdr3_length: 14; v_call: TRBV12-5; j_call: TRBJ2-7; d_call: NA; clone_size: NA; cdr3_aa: CASAFEGISYEQYF; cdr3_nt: TGTGCTAGTGCCTTCGAGGGAATCTCCTACGAGCAGTACTTC
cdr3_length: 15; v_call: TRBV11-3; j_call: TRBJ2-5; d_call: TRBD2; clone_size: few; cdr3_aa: CASSHTGGAAETQYF; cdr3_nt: TGTGCCAGCAGCCACACCGGGGGGGCGGCGGAGACCCAGTACTTC
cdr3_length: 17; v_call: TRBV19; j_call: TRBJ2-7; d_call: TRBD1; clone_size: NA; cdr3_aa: CASSIAGDRGSTYEQYF; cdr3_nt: TGTGCCAGTAGTATAGCCGGGGACAGGGGGTCCACCTACGAGCAGTACTTC
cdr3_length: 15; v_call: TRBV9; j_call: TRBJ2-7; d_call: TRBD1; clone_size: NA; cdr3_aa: CASSLWDRVHHEQYF; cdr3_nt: TGTGCCAGCAGCCTATGGGACAGGGTCCATCACGAGCAGTACTTC
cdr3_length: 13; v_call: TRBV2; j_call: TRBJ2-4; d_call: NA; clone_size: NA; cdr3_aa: CASRGMARAVQYF; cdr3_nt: TGTGCCAGCAGGGGGATGGCAAGGGCAGTTCAGTACTTC
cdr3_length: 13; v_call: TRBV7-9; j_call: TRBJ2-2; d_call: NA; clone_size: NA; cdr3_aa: CASSGDWTGELFF; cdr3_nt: TGTGCCAGCTCGGGGGATTGGACCGGGGAGCTGTTTTTT
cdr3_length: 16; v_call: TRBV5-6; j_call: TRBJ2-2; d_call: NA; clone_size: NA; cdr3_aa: CASSPIVQGRAGELFF; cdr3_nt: TGTGCCAGCAGCCCGATTGTACAGGGTAGGGCCGGGGAGCTGTTTTTT
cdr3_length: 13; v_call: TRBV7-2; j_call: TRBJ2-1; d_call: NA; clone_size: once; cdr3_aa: CASSTEWYNEQFF; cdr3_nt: TGTGCCAGCAGCACTGAGTGGTACAATGAGCAGTTCTTC
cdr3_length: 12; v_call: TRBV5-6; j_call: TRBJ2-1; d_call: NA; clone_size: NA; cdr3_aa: CASSLSYNEQFF; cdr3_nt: TGTGCCAGCAGCTTGTCGTACAATGAGCAGTTCTTC
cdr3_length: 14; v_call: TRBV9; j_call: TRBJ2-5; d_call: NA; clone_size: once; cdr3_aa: CASSGPMGVETQYF; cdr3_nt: TGTGCCAGCAGCGGTCCGATGGGCGTGGAGACCCAGTACTTC
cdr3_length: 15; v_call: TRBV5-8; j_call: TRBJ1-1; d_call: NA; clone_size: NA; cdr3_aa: CASSLQFLSNTEAFF; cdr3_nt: TGTGCCAGCAGCTTGCAGTTTCTGTCGAACACTGAAGCTTTCTTT
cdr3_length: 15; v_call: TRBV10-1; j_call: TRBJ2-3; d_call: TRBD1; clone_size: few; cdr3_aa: CASSEWAGGIDTQYF; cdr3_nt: TGCGCCAGCAGTGAGTGGGCAGGGGGCATAGATACGCAGTATTTT
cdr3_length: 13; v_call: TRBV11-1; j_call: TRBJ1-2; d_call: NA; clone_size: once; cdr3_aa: CASSLAEARGYTF; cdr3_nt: TGTGCCAGCAGCTTAGCGGAGGCGAGAGGCTACACCTTC
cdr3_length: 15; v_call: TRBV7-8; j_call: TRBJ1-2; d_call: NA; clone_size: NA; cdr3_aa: CASSPLTGGVGGYTF; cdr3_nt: TGTGCCAGCAGCCCGCTAACAGGAGGGGTCGGTGGCTACACCTTC
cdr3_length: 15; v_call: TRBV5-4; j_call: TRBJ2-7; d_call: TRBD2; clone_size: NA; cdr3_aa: CASSLGGTSSYEQYF; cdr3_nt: TGTGCCAGCAGCTTGGGGGGGACTAGCAGCTACGAGCAGTACTTC
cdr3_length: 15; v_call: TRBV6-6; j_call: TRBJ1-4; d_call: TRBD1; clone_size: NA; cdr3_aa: CASKRQGSTNEKLFF; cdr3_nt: TGTGCCAGCAAACGACAGGGGAGTACTAATGAAAAACTGTTTTTT
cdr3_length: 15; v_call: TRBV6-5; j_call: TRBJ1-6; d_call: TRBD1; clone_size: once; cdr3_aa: CASSYRGGLNSPLHF; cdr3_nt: TGTGCCAGCAGTTACAGAGGGGGCCTTAATTCACCCCTCCACTTT
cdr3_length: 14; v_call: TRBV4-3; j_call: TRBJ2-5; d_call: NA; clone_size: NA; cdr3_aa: CASSQAGLPETQYF; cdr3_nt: TGCGCCAGCAGCCAAGCGGGCCTCCCTGAGACCCAGTACTTC
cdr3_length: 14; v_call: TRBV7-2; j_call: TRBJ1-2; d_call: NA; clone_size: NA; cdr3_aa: CASSLAQANYGYTF; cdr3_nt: TGTGCCAGCAGCTTAGCACAGGCCAACTATGGCTACACCTTC
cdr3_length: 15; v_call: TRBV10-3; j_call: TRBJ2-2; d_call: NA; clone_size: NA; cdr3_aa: CAISDRAVSRGELFF; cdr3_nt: TGTGCCATCAGTGACCGGGCGGTCTCTAGGGGGGAGCTGTTTTTT
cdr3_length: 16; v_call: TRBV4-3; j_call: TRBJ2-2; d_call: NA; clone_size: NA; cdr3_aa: CASSQEGGGNTGELFF; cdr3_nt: TGCGCCAGCAGCCAAGAGGGGGGTGGTAACACCGGGGAGCTGTTTTTT
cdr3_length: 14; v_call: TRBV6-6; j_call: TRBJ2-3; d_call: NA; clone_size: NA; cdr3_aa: CASSYRSSTDTQYF; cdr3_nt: TGTGCCAGCAGTTACAGGTCTAGCACAGATACGCAGTATTTT
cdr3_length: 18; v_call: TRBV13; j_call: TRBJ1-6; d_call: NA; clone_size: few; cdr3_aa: CASSLGDDVGGYNSPLHF; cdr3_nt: TGTGCCAGCAGCTTAGGGGACGACGTTGGGGGTTATAATTCACCCCTCCACTTT
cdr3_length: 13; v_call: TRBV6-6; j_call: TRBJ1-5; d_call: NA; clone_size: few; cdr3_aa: CASKGSLNQPQHF; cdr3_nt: TGTGCCAGCAAGGGCAGCTTAAATCAGCCCCAGCATTTT
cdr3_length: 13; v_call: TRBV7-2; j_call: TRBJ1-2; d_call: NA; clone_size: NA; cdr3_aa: CASSLQANYGYTF; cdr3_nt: TGTGCCAGCAGCCTACAGGCGAACTATGGCTACACCTTC